The 30 T cell receptor beta chains below all came from one sample that was sequenced in a study of beta chain features in type 1 diabetes. Expressed TCRB transcripts were sequenced after all isolated RNA was converted to cDNA. Profiled with immunoSEQ multiplex PCR; TCRdb holds only in-frame clones, not every one. The sample carries about 930,000 clones, under 20% recorded once. Specimen: naive CD4+ T cells from blood. These receptor sequences come from a woman under 30 in good health.

The chain combines TRBV9 with TRBJ2-1; TRBD1 matches 8 bases. Germline V gives CDR1 SGDLS, CDR2 YYNGEE. The length of the CDR3 is 16 residues. With V trimmed by 3 bases and J by 5 bases, 10 bases remained unmatched. DNA for the CDR3: TGTGCCAGCAGCGCCGAACCGACAGGGGCAAACAATGAGCAGTTCTTC. Residues: CASSAEPTGANNEQFF.

This clone was seen a few times. The CDR3 DNA reads TGTGCCAGCAGCTTAGGGCTGGAGTATGGGGCGGTGTACTTC. This gives the protein CASSLGLEYGAVYF. The V gene is TRBV7-2, the J gene TRBJ2-7; tentative D call: TRBD1 (5 bases). The CDR3 covers 14 residues. Trimming left V 1 base short and J 12 bases short, with 19 bases between. The germline V gene has CDR1 SGHTA and CDR2 FQGNSA.

The rearrangement joins TRBV5-4 to TRBJ2-5; D is perhaps TRBD2 (5 bases). This CDR3 has 16 amino acids. V lost 0 bases and J lost 9, with 21 bases in between. CDR1 SGHNT and CDR2 YYREEE come from the germline V gene (reference sequence). The CDR3, as DNA: TGTGCCAGCAGCTTGGAAGGCGCTCGGGGTCTAATGGCCCAGTACTTC. Encoded protein: CASSLEGARGLMAQYF. The full variable domain, its missing parts supplied by reference TRBV5-4 and TRBJ2-5, is ETGVTQSPTHLIKTRGQQVTLRCSSQSGHNTVSWYQQALGQGPQFIFQYYREEENGRGNFPPRFSGLQFPNYSSELNVNALELDDSALYLCASSLEGARGLMAQYFGPGTRLLVL.

Only a few counts were recorded for this clone. V is TRBV5-1 and J is TRBJ1-2; D gene unclear. Germline assignment: CDR1 SGHRS and CDR2 YFSETQ. Trimming removed 0 bases from V and 8 bases from J, with 11 bases in between. This CDR3 comprises 13 residues. The CDR3, as DNA: TGCGCCAGCAGCTTGGGTCGAGGGCAAGGCTACACCTTC. It yields the protein CASSLGRGQGYTF.

This clone appeared a few times. The V and J genes are TRBV25-1 and TRBJ2-3; tentative D call: TRBD1 (5 bases). CDR3 length: 15 residues. V was clipped by 1 base and J by 4 bases, with 12 bases between them. Germline CDR1 and CDR2: MGHDK and SYGVNS. Here the CDR3 reads CASSELKGQPDTQYF. Here the CDR3 DNA reads TGTGCCAGCAGTGAATTAAAGGGGCAGCCAGATACGCAGTATTTT.

This clone was seen a handful of times. Written as DNA, the CDR3 is TGTGCCAGCAGCTCAACCCCAACCTACGAGCAGTACTTC. Translation gives CASSSTPTYEQYF. The chain has TRBV7-8 and TRBJ2-7, with D uncertain. CDR3 size: 13 residues. The germline V gene encodes CDR1 SGHVS and CDR2 FQNEAQ. Deletions cut 4 bases from V and 2 bases from J, with 9 bases between.

This clone was picked up a small number of times. The rearrangement joins TRBV10-3 to TRBJ2-5, with 9 bases that match TRBD1. The DNA end favors TRBJ2-7, so the J call may be wrong. This CDR3 is 16 amino acids long. In germline, CDR1 is ENHRY, CDR2 SYGVKD. CDR3 in amino acids: CAISDGTGRVTREQYF. The CDR3 DNA reads TGTGCCATCAGTGACGGGACAGGGAGAGTCACGCGCGAGCAGTACTTC.

The J gene is TRBJ2-7, the V gene TRBV20-1; D unclear. This CDR3 region has 11 residues. Looked up from germline, CDR1 is DFQATT and CDR2 is SNEGSKA (reference sequence). V shed 2 bases and J shed 6 bases, with 8 bases lying between them. The CDR3 nucleotides read TGCAGTGCTAGAACCACCCTCGAGCAGTACTTC. Translating it yields CSARTTLEQYF.

This clone was seen a handful of times. J is TRBJ2-7 and V is TRBV4-2; 8 bases align to TRBD2. With 1 base clipped from V and 4 bases from J, the junction kept 6 bases outside the gene matches. CDR1 is LGHNA, CDR2 YNFKEQ, per germline. CDR3 size: 15 residues. In DNA, the CDR3 is TGTGCCAGCAGCCAAGGAAGCGGGAGCCCATACGAGCAGTACTTC. Its translation: CASSQGSGSPYEQYF.

This clone came up a few times. The gene calls are TRBV6-6 and TRBJ2-1; the D is unclear. V gave up 5 bases and J gave up 9 bases, with 8 bases separating them. CDR3 length equals 11 residues. Germline CDR1 is MNHNY and CDR2 is SVGAGI (reference sequence). CDR3 sequence reads: CASSQSFEQFF. The CDR3 DNA sequence: TGTGCCAGCAGTCAGAGCTTTGAGCAGTTCTTC.

This chain links TRBV25-1 with TRBJ2-3, with 7 positions matching TRBD1. CDR3 size: 12 residues. The germline CDR1 and CDR2 sequences are MGHDK and SYGVNS. The V segment lost 4 bases and the J segment 10 bases; nucleotides outside the gene matches: 5. The DNA of the CDR3 is TGTGCCAGCAGTGCTACAGGGGTTGCGCAGTATTTT. This gives the protein CASSATGVAQYF. Using reference TRBV25-1 and TRBJ2-3 for the parts outside the CDR3, the full variable domain is EADIYQTPRYLVIGTGKKITLECSQTMGHDKMYWYQQDPGMELHLIHYSYGVNSTEKGDLSSESTVSRIRTEHFPLTLESARPSHTSQYLCASSATGVAQYFGPGTRLTVL.

This clone showed up just a few times. The rearrangement joins TRBV28 to TRBJ1-5; no reliable D call. V was shortened by 5 bases and J by 9 bases, with 11 bases between the two germline ends. This CDR3 spans 12 amino acids. Germline V gene data show CDR1 as MDHEN and CDR2 as SYDVKM. The CDR3 protein is CASSPSLLPQHF. The CDR3 region has the DNA TGTGCCAGCAGTCCTTCGTTATTGCCCCAGCATTTT.

This clone has a handful of counts. This sample also contains other DNA sequences that code for the same CDR3. The CDR3 spells CASSFGGNQPQHF. The CDR3 DNA sequence: TGTGCCAGCAGCTTTGGGGGGAATCAGCCCCAGCATTTT. V usage is TRBV7-9 and J usage is TRBJ1-5; perhaps TRBD1 as D (5 bases). The CDR3 runs 13 residues. Trimming cost V 3 bases and J 4 bases, with 7 bases left between them. CDR1 SEHNR and CDR2 FQNEAQ come from the germline V gene (reference sequence). Full variable domain (remainder filled in from reference TRBV7-9 and TRBJ1-5): DTGVSQNPRHKITKRGQNVTFRCDPISEHNRLYWYRQTLGQGPEFLTYFQNEAQLEKSRLLSDRFSAERPKGSFSTLEIQRTEQGDSAMYLCASSFGGNQPQHFGDGTRLSIL.

The J gene is TRBJ2-1, the V gene TRBV20-1; D unclear. The CDR3 runs 11 residues. Germline V CDR1 and CDR2: DFQATT, SNEGSKA (reference sequence). The V end was cut by 4 bases, the J end by 4 bases, with 5 bases between. CDR3 bases: TGCAGTGCTAATGGGTACAATGAGCAGTTCTTC. Translated: CSANGYNEQFF.

This clone occurred a few times. This sample also contains other DNA sequences that code for the same CDR3. V is TRBV28 and J is TRBJ1-2, with D possibly being TRBD1 (5 bases). The CDR3 length is 12 residues. The V and J ends lost 3 bases and 5 bases respectively, with 7 bases between them. Germline-derived CDR1 and CDR2 are MDHEN and SYDVKM. The CDR3 reads CASSLGEYGYTF. DNA for the CDR3: TGTGCCAGCAGTTTGGGGGAATATGGCTACACCTTC.

This clone was picked up a small number of times. V and J are TRBV28 and TRBJ1-2; no definite D call. Trimming stripped 4 bases from V and 2 bases from J, with 8 bases between. The CDR3 totals 13 residues. From germline, CDR1 is MDHEN and CDR2 SYDVKM. This chain's CDR3 is CASSSSGNYGYTF. For the CDR3, the DNA is TGTGCCAGCAGTTCCTCCGGGAACTATGGCTACACCTTC.

The chain recombines TRBV11-2 with TRBJ2-7, with 10 bases lining up with TRBD2. Germline CDR1 SGHAT, CDR2 FQNNGV. This CDR3 is 15 amino acids long. The junction had 6 bases not matched to a gene; V was cut back by 5 bases and J by 2 bases. This chain's CDR3 is CASSERTSGTYEQYF. CDR3 coding DNA: TGTGCCAGCAGCGAGAGGACTAGCGGAACCTACGAGCAGTACTTC.

This clone was counted only a few times. This chain joins TRBV20-1 and TRBJ1-1; the D is unclear. The CDR3 runs 11 residues. Per germline, CDR1 DFQATT and CDR2 SNEGSKA (reference sequence). This CDR3 reads CSGRRNTEAFF. The CDR3 coding sequence is TGCAGCGGGAGACGAAACACTGAAGCTTTCTTT.

The chain recombines TRBV5-1 with TRBJ2-7; perhaps TRBD1 as D (7 bases). Germline V lookup: CDR1 SGHRS, CDR2 YFSETQ. Trimming cost V 0 bases and J 4 bases, with 17 bases left between them. The CDR3 sequence is 16 residues long. The CDR3 loop reads CASSLAPRDRGYEQYF. CDR3 DNA sequence: TGCGCCAGCAGCTTGGCCCCGCGGGACAGAGGTTACGAGCAGTACTTC.

J is TRBJ2-7 and V is TRBV28; a weak D match, TRBD2 (6 bases). The CDR3 is 16 residues long. Trimming took off 6 bases at V and 1 base at J, with 19 bases between the two ends. CDR1 is MDHEN and CDR2 is SYDVKM in the germline V gene. The CDR3 DNA reads TGTGCCAGCAGCCTGAGCGGGCAAGGGTATTCCTACGAGCAGTACTTC. Protein: CASSLSGQGYSYEQYF.

The chain couples TRBV4-2 to TRBJ2-4; tentative D call: TRBD1 (6 bases). The CDR3 consists of 16 residues. Per the germline V gene, CDR1 is LGHNA and CDR2 is YNFKEQ. V dropped 0 bases and J dropped 0 bases, with 9 bases sitting between them. CDR3 sequence reads: CASSQEGAIAKNIQYF. DNA for the CDR3: TGTGCCAGCAGCCAAGAGGGGGCCATAGCCAAAAACATTCAGTACTTC.

This rearrangement joins TRBV19 to TRBJ2-1; 8 nucleotides line up with TRBD1. Germline assignment: CDR1 LNHDA and CDR2 SQIVND (reference sequence). The CDR3 covers 16 residues. The V segment lost 5 bases and the J segment 1 base; nucleotides outside the gene matches: 7. The CDR3 spells CASSSSGGTSYNEQFF. The CDR3 DNA reads as TGTGCCAGTAGTTCGTCAGGGGGCACGTCCTACAATGAGCAGTTCTTC.

The chain recombines TRBV6-5 with TRBJ1-2; D is unclear. V gave up 2 bases and J gave up 0 bases, with 10 bases separating them. This CDR3 region has 15 residues. CDR1 and CDR2 from the germline V gene are MNHEY and SVGAGI. The CDR3 nucleotides read TGTGCCAGCAGTTACCAAGGCTGGACTAACTATGGCTACACCTTC. Translated, it gives CASSYQGWTNYGYTF.

The chain uses TRBV7-9 and TRBJ1-3, with D perhaps TRBD1 (5 bases). This CDR3 has 16 residues. V lost 3 bases and J lost 0, with 12 bases in between. CDR1 SEHNR and CDR2 FQNEAQ come from the germline V gene (reference sequence). CDR3 amino acids: CASSLQGALSGNTIYF. CDR3 nucleotide sequence: TGTGCCAGCAGCTTGCAGGGTGCCCTCTCTGGAAACACCATATATTTT. The whole variable domain, remainder taken from reference TRBV7-9 and TRBJ1-3, is DTGVSQNPRHKITKRGQNVTFRCDPISEHNRLYWYRQTLGQGPEFLTYFQNEAQLEKSRLLSDRFSAERPKGSFSTLEIQRTEQGDSAMYLCASSLQGALSGNTIYFGEGSWLTVV.

Only a few counts were recorded for this clone. This chain joins TRBV7-2 and TRBJ2-5; D is perhaps TRBD1 (6 bases). Germline V gene lookup returns CDR1 SGHTA and CDR2 FQGNSA. Trimming removed 2 bases from V and 3 bases from J, with 10 bases in between. The CDR3 is 14 amino acids. The CDR3 DNA reads as TGTGCCAGCAGCTTACGGGGACAAGAAGAGACCCAGTACTTC. Amino acids: CASSLRGQEETQYF.

This chain joins TRBV4-2 and TRBJ2-1; D perhaps matches TRBD2 (6 bases). CDR3 length: 17 amino acids. V was shortened by 0 bases and J by 3 bases, with 15 bases between the two germline ends. In germline, CDR1 is LGHNA, CDR2 YNFKEQ. CDR3: CASSQDRLRGSYNEQFF. The DNA of the CDR3 is TGTGCCAGCAGCCAAGACCGTTTGCGGGGAAGCTACAATGAGCAGTTCTTC.

This chain connects TRBV28 to TRBJ2-1; D gene unclear. The CDR3 runs 14 residues. V lost 7 bases and J 1 base, leaving 11 bases between the germline ends. Germline-derived CDR1 and CDR2 are MDHEN and SYDVKM. CDR3 amino acids: CASNPPMSYNEQFF. The DNA for the CDR3 is TGTGCCAGCAACCCTCCGATGTCCTACAATGAGCAGTTCTTC. The full variable domain, its missing parts supplied by reference TRBV28 and TRBJ2-1, is DVKVTQSSRYLVKRTGEKVFLECVQDMDHENMFWYRQDPGLGLRLIYFSYDVKMKEKGDIPEGYSVSREKKERFSLILESASTNQTSMYLCASNPPMSYNEQFFGPGTRLTVL.

The CDR3 DNA reads as TGTGCCAGCAGCAATTCGGGGGTCTACGAGCAGTACTTC. It is translated as CASSNSGVYEQYF. The chain has TRBV6-1 and TRBJ2-7, with TRBD2 as a possible D gene (6 bases). The germline V and J ends were trimmed by 6 bases and 3 bases, with 12 bases remaining between them. Germline loops: CDR1 MNHNS, CDR2 SASEGT. This CDR3 region has 13 residues.

The V gene is TRBV7-9, the J gene TRBJ2-1; 10 bases are shared with TRBD2. Germline CDR1 is SEHNR and CDR2 is FQNEAQ (reference sequence). The junction had 14 bases not matched to a gene; V was cut back by 3 bases and J by 9 bases. This CDR3 has 17 residues. The CDR3 reads CASSFPPSGRGLGEQFF. DNA for the CDR3: TGTGCCAGCAGCTTCCCCCCAAGCGGGAGGGGTCTCGGTGAGCAGTTCTTC. The whole variable domain, filled in from reference TRBV7-9 and TRBJ2-1, reads DTGVSQNPRHKITKRGQNVTFRCDPISEHNRLYWYRQTLGQGPEFLTYFQNEAQLEKSRLLSDRFSAERPKGSFSTLEIQRTEQGDSAMYLCASSFPPSGRGLGEQFFGPGTRLTVL.

This clone showed up just once. The rearrangement links TRBV6-5 to TRBJ2-7, with a possible D match to TRBD1 (5 bases). The V gene lost 4 bases and the J gene lost 0 bases, with 10 bases spanning the gap. The CDR3 length is 14 residues. Germline V CDR1 and CDR2: MNHEY, SVGAGI. CDR3 nucleotides: TGTGCCAGCAGTTGGACAAGAAACTCCTACGAGCAGTACTTC. Translating gives CASSWTRNSYEQYF.